Here is one TCR beta chain with its context. Which antigen it targets is not known. No much larger clone is present one base from it, and per-base qualities are unavailable. The data were obtained in a study of cytomegalovirus exposure and HLA in healthy donors listed by TCRdb under 2017. For the wider study: According to an earlier analysis of several hundred of the donors, about 170 million T cells yielded roughly 110 million unique TCR beta sequences and about 300 Gb of sequence data. An early release covering roughly 640 HLA-typed donors comprised about 300 gigabases of sequencing data and tens of millions of unique TCR sequences. Of the roughly 400 genotyped donors, approximately 83% fell in the genetic ancestry cluster associated with self-reported Caucasian donors. The study aimed to test whether cataloging public T cell receptors could reveal signatures of past pathogen exposure. The study profiled the T cell repertoires of under 700 subjects by immunosequencing and related them to cytomegalovirus serostatus. A separate validation cohort of 100 to 150 different subjects was used in addition to the 666-subject first cohort. To predict cytomegalovirus infection status, the study brought together high-throughput TCR immunosequencing, statistical association of individual TCRs with disease status, and machine learning. A later analysis re-examined previously published TCR beta repertoires from 600 to 700 donors and added high-resolution HLA genotyping to investigate patterns of TCR occurrence. In the later analysis, no new phenotypic data were used to find candidate immune exposures; instead, reliance was placed on TCR beta sequences and their occurrence across donors. To decide whether each TCR beta V gene segment behaved as functional or pseudogenic, an earlier analysis of fewer than 750 of the donors relied on high-throughput TCR beta sequencing. Donor age, sex, ethnicity and CMV serostatus were compiled alongside the repertoire data. Genome-wide SNP genotypes for about three fifths of the roughly 670 donors were used in a later genetic analysis, which treated that subset as a discovery cohort. Every repertoire in the discovery cohort had been generated on one and the same sequencing platform. Both class I and class II loci were covered by HLA typing, at four-digit resolution. Typing coverage differed by locus: A, B, C, DRB1 and DQB1 were typed in roughly 620-640 donors, DQA1 in 500 to 550, DPA1 in some 610, and DPB1 in roughly 470. Four to six DR-DQ haplotypes were handled as single units for association and clustering, since linkage in the cohort was strong. Among about 400 genotyped donors of the cohort, an average of roughly 230,000 unique TCR beta nucleotide sequences was sequenced per donor, of which about 18% were non-productive.

The library was produced with the immunoSEQ multiplex PCR assay. For the multiplex PCR, a mixture combining 60 forward primers for TCR Vbeta segments and 13 reverse primers for TCR Jbeta segments was used. A multiplex PCR assay on genomic DNA amplified the CDR3 region of rearranged TCR beta genes. The amplified TCR beta libraries were sequenced on the Illumina HiSeq System as 87-base-pair reads. The study's own analysis went as follows. A later analysis counted about 80 million unique TCR beta chains across the 550 to 700 repertoires, and around 9.9 million of these chains were shared by at least two donors. A nearest-neighbor algorithm error-corrected the raw reads and collapsed the reads into unique sequences, merging closely related sequences to remove PCR and sequencing errors. V, D and J gene segments were assigned by aligning CDR3 sequences to IMGT reference sequences. Each retained sequence needed at least a six-nucleotide match to both a V gene segment and a J gene segment. A rearrangement counted as productive if the CDR3 had no stop codons and remained in frame with V and J, and every other rearrangement counted as non-productive. Following IMGT convention, CDR3 was defined as the stretch from the second conserved V-encoded cysteine to the conserved J-encoded phenylalanine. Sequences without an unambiguous match to a single V gene segment were excluded from the earlier analysis of approximately 600 of the donors. In an earlier analysis of a few hundred of the donors, V segments were called functional above 56.7% productive rearrangements and were called segregating when the between-donor standard deviation exceeded 5%. To diagnose cytomegalovirus status from the catalog of TCR beta chain sequences, a statistical classification framework was built. A later analysis assigned V and J genes by comparing TCR nucleotide sequences with IMGT/GENE-DB human TR gene sequences. A later analysis assigned CDR3 sequences and most-parsimonious VDJ recombination scenarios with the TCRdist pipeline. A later analysis defined each TCR beta chain by its CDR3 amino acid sequence plus V-gene family, and excluded reads lacking a unique V-gene family. A later analysis removed 592 highly shared, low-generation-probability nucleotide sequences to deal with suspected cross-contamination and a sequencing artifact. In a later analysis, a clonal expansion index was calculated for each public chain from normalized within-repertoire ranks of inferred template counts. In a later analysis, generation probabilities were computed with a VDJ recombination model fitted to out-of-frame rearrangements, and the resulting probabilities were checked against IGoR. In a later analysis, TCR-TCR, TCR-HLA and TCR-CMV co-occurrence was scored with hypergeometric tests, and a repertoire-size bias correction was applied to TCR pairs. To estimate false discovery rates, a later analysis permuted the HLA or CMV assignments 20 times. In a later analysis, co-occurring TCRs were grouped using DBSCAN, with TCRdist sequence similarity added in when clustering inside HLA-allele-positive subsets. Repertoires with fewer than 30,000 or more than 120,000 public chains were left out of co-occurrence clustering, as were about five repertoires with anomalous nucleotide sharing. TCRdb provides this immuneACCESS table in a form limited to in-frame rearrangements. Some clones are lacking; in checked studies, under half of them reflect an unresolved V gene, and why the rest are absent is not known. Clone size and the V and J calls come from that table; the DNA yielded D and trimming. The table for this sample lists 150,000 to 200,000 clones; roughly 79% of them were counted only once. The top ten clones comprise under 2.5% of the sample.

Overall study outcomes, separate from this receptor: The presence/absence analyses assumed that sequencing depth was roughly uniform across donors, and that assumption may not be true. Approximately 18 rarely observed V segments, including chromosome 9 orphons, were excluded from the earlier analysis of approximately 500 of the donors because counts were too low. When HLA alleles, especially DR and DQ, strongly co-occurred, attributing TCR associations to individual alleles was difficult. Some IMGT-functional V segments, including TRBV6-2 and TRBV6-3, could not be told apart with the 87-base-pair reads, so those segments were excluded. In a later analysis, TCR association rates were found to vary across HLA loci, with the most associated TCRs seen for DRB1 alleles and the fewest for HLA-C alleles. Because some donors lacked HLA typing at each locus, the association tests relied only on the typed subset. A cluster of highly shared sequence variants was judged likely to represent a technical artifact of the sequencing pipeline. Linkage disequilibrium might explain the correlated functional status among segregating V segments, but an unknown experimental factor could not be ruled out. According to the authors, the approach could potentially be generalized to other disease states and immunological phenotypes. Broadly in line with IMGT annotations, most TCR beta V segments showed up in productive rearrangements about 90% or about 30% of the time in an earlier analysis of several hundred of the donors. An association between a missense DCLRE1C variant and V-gene and J-gene trimming of TCR beta chains was found in a later genetic analysis and replicated in an independent cohort. Immune exposure information for the cohort was limited to CMV serostatus. A total of roughly 160 TCR beta chains were listed by the study as associated with cytomegalovirus. In a later analysis, several top co-occurrence clusters were reported to appear linked to parvovirus B19, influenza, CMV and Epstein-Barr virus. Compared with the roughly 720-donor mean, donors in an Asian-associated ancestry cluster had fewer N-insertions in productive TCRs, according to a later genetic analysis. Across donors, most TCR sequences were observed very rarely, whereas some public TCRs were present in many individuals. A further reported finding was that TCR beta sequences accurately predicted the HLA-A and HLA-B alleles for most subjects in the first cohort. A later analysis associated approximately 17,000 TCR beta sequences with specific HLA alleles at a false discovery rate of 0.05. The classifier was reported to diagnose cytomegalovirus status with high specificity and sensitivity in both the original and validation cohorts. The cohort was sequenced for TCR beta chains only, and without alpha or paired-chain data the features that could be detected were limited. In a later analysis, HLA-associated TCR beta chains were found to be more clonally expanded and to have lower generation probabilities than equally common non-associated chains. In vitro tests confirmed that a few of the cytomegalovirus-associated TCR beta chains recognize cytomegalovirus antigens. A later analysis found that most CMV-associated TCR beta chains appeared HLA-restricted, with HLA associations seemingly driven largely by CMV exposure.

At the junction V is shortened by 5 bases and J by 8 bases; bases outside the gene matches: 9. CDR1 and CDR2 are read off the germline V gene as MNHEY and SVGAGI. CDR3 length: 14 amino acids, cysteine to phenylalanine. Here the CDR3 DNA is all that survives: 42 bases in frame from base 1. The cohort was made up of 666 healthy bone marrow donors. All cohort members were sampled while nominally healthy, although unrecorded immune exposures were likely present. The donor tested CMV seropositive and was one of the 289 seropositive cohort members. Each donor provided a peripheral blood sample, and peripheral blood mononuclear cells were used for TCR beta sequencing. Genomic DNA was extracted from the blood cell samples with the Qiagen DNeasy Blood Extraction Kit.

The receptor was isolated from a woman in her 30s in good health and CMV-seropositive. This sequence uses TRBV6-5 and TRBJ1-3; 7 nucleotides in the junction match TRBD1. Specimen: PBMCs. The DNA is TGTGCCAGCAGTGAGACAGGGTCGGGGGACACCATATATTTT. Its protein is CASSETGSGDTIYF.